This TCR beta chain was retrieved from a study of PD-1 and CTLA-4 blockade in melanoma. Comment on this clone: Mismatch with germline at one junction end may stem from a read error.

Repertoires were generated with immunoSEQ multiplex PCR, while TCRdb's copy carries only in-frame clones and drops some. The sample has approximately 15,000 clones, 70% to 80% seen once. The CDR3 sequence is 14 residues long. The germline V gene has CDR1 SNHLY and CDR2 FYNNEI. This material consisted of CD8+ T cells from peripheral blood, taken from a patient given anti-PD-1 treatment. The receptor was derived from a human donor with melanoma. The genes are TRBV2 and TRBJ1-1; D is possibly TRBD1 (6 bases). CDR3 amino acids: CASSEPQGGDLIAF. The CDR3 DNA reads TGTGCCAGCAGTGAACCTCAAGGGGGGGATCTTATCGCATTT.